The T cell receptor (beta chain) described here comes from a study of human T cells and chemical hapten exposure. Study as a whole: TCR yield per sample varied, mainly due to pooled library volumes.

This clonotype came up many times. Its cognate antigen is unknown. TCRdb analysed the RACE reads with MiXCR anew, one entry per CDR3 protein. Of about 61,000 distinct CDR3 sequences detected, roughly 6.7% appear once; the ten largest clones hold about 1.5%. Study-level findings and limits: TCRs above 1 in 1000 frequency stayed constant with DPC sensitization.

Germline V gene sequence: CDR1 MNHNY, CDR2 SVGAGI (reference sequence). CDR3 size: 14 residues. Trimming took 0 bases from V and 3 from J, leaving 8 bases between them. Sample time point: pre-sensitization, week 0. Treatment given: therapeutic diphenylcyclopropenone sensitization with weekly scalp DPC. The J gene is TRBJ2-5, the V gene TRBV6-6; D is unclear. The source of this sequence is a woman in her 30s with alopecia areata. Some clones in this sample may be carry-over from other donors' samples. Sequencing used whole blood, obtained in connection with sensitization to the hapten diphenylcyclopropenone (DPC). The CDR3 here is CASSYSWGKETQYF. DNA for the CDR3: TGTGCCAGCAGTTACTCGTGGGGTAAAGAGACCCAGTACTTC.